These 16 T cell receptor beta chains originate from one sample sequenced in a study of T cell repertoires in cytomegalovirus infection. TCRdb processed the reads anew with MiXCR; each CDR3 protein has one entry. The table includes roughly 310,000 distinct CDR3 sequences, about 29% detected once. These TCRs are of unknown antigen specificity. The material sequenced was cultured PBMCs, taken from culture after CMV antigen stimulation. The receptors were gathered from a human donor in good health (CMV status not recorded). Some clones in this sample may be carry-over from other donors' samples.

The rearrangement joins TRBV19 to TRBJ1-2; a possible D gene is TRBD1 (5 bases). The CDR3 is made up of 12 amino acids. Germline V lookup: CDR1 LNHDA, CDR2 SQIVND (reference sequence). V lost 5 bases to trimming and J lost 5 bases, with 9 bases between them. CDR3 DNA sequence: TGTGCCAGTAGTCCCAGGGAGTATGGCTACACCTTC. It translates to CASSPREYGYTF.

The rearrangement uses TRBV20-1 and TRBJ2-5, with 9 bases that match TRBD2. CDR1 and CDR2 from the germline V gene are DFQATT and SNEGSKA (reference sequence). The CDR3 extends over 15 amino acids. Unmatched junction bases numbered 9, after V lost 3 bases and J lost 4 bases. The CDR3 sequence: CSASLVRGGRETQYF. The CDR3 DNA is TGCAGTGCTAGTCTTGTGCGGGGGGGCAGAGAGACCCAGTACTTC.

The chain recombines TRBV6-1 with TRBJ2-7, with a weak D call TRBD1 (6 bases). Trimming cost V 6 bases and J 4 bases, with 13 bases left between them. There are 13 residues in the CDR3. Germline CDR1 MNHNS, CDR2 SASEGT. CDR3 nucleotide sequence: TGTGCCAGCAGAAAGACAGGCCGTTACGAGCAGTACTTC. This encodes CASRKTGRYEQYF.

This clonotype occurred many times. V and J are TRBV7-6 and TRBJ2-1; 11 bases agree with TRBD2. The CDR3 covers 18 residues. Germline CDR1 is SGHVS and CDR2 is FNYEAQ. V was clipped by 5 bases and J by 0 bases; unmatched bases: 9. In DNA, the CDR3 is TGTGCCAGCAGCCTTTCGACTAGCGGGGCAAGCTCCTACAATGAGCAGTTCTTC. It encodes CASSLSTSGASSYNEQFF. Full variable domain (outside the CDR3, taken from reference TRBV7-6 and TRBJ2-1): GAGVSQSPRYKVTKRGQDVALRCDPISGHVSLYWYRQALGQGPEFLTYFNYEAQQDKSGLPNDRFSAERPEGSISTLTIQRTEQRDSAMYRCASSLSTSGASSYNEQFFGPGTRLTVL.

The V and J genes are TRBV20-1 and TRBJ2-6; D possibly matches TRBD1 or TRBD2 (6 bases each). This CDR3 comprises 16 residues. Germline CDR1 is DFQATT and CDR2 is SNEGSKA (reference sequence). Deletions cut 4 bases from V and 4 bases from J, with 17 bases between. The CDR3 sequence: CSAKGLGGPGANVLTF. The CDR3 DNA follows: TGCAGTGCTAAAGGTCTGGGGGGCCCCGGGGCCAACGTCCTGACTTTC.

This clonotype was picked up a small number of times. V and J are TRBV7-2 and TRBJ1-5; TRBD1 might be the D (5 bases). Trimming shortened V by 2 bases and J by 0 bases, and 11 bases separated the two germline ends. CDR3 length: 16 amino acids. Germline V gives CDR1 SGHTA, CDR2 FQGNSA. In DNA form, the CDR3 reads TGTGCCAGCAGCTTAAATCCCGGGGCTAGCAATCAGCCCCAGCATTTT. Residues: CASSLNPGASNQPQHF.

The chain joins TRBV4-1 to TRBJ1-2; D may be TRBD1 (5 bases). Germline V gives CDR1 MGHRA, CDR2 YSYEKL. CDR3 size: 15 residues. Trimming took off 0 bases at V and 4 bases at J, with 12 bases between the two ends. CDR3: CASSQDQGRSYGYTF. The CDR3, as DNA: TGCGCCAGCAGCCAAGATCAGGGACGCAGCTATGGCTACACCTTC.

This chain uses TRBV6-8 with TRBJ2-2; TRBD1 aligns across 8 bases. V lost 4 bases and J lost 6; bases outside the gene matches: 7. Germline loops: CDR1 MNHGY, CDR2 SAAAGT. The CDR3 totals 15 residues. DNA for the CDR3: TGTGCCAGCAGTTCTCAGGGGGCGTTTTCCGGGGAGCTGTTTTTT. It encodes CASSSQGAFSGELFF.

This chain links TRBV7-9 with TRBJ1-1, with TRBD1 identical over 7 bases. J gave up 1 base and V 5 bases, and 10 bases lay outside the gene matches. CDR3 length equals 16 residues. CDR1 is SEHNR, CDR2 FQNEAQ, per germline (reference sequence). CDR3 sequence: CASSPGQDGGNTEAFF. The CDR3 DNA is TGTGCCAGCAGCCCAGGACAGGATGGGGGGAACACTGAAGCTTTCTTT. The variable domain in full, completed from reference TRBV7-9 and TRBJ1-1, reads DTGVSQNPRHKITKRGQNVTFRCDPISEHNRLYWYRQTLGQGPEFLTYFQNEAQLEKSRLLSDRFSAERPKGSFSTLEIQRTEQGDSAMYLCASSPGQDGGNTEAFFGQGTRLTVV.

The chain is built from TRBV28 and TRBJ1-2; TRBD1 matches 8 bases. V shed 5 bases, J shed 5 bases, and the junction held 10 bases outside the gene matches. The V gene's germline CDR1 is MDHEN and CDR2 SYDVKM. This CDR3 has 15 amino acids. In DNA, the CDR3 is TGTGCCAGCAGTGGCAGGGGGCCGGCTCAATATGGCTACACCTTC. It yields the protein CASSGRGPAQYGYTF.

The chain is built from TRBV9 and TRBJ1-6; weak D call: TRBD1 (6 bases). From germline, CDR1 is SGDLS and CDR2 YYNGEE. This CDR3 is 16 amino acids long. Deletions cut 0 bases from V and 8 bases from J, with 15 bases between. The CDR3 reads CASSVDSRGEDSPLHF. CDR3 bases: TGTGCCAGCAGCGTAGATAGCAGGGGAGAGGATTCACCCCTCCACTTT.

This chain joins TRBV20-1 and TRBJ2-2; 7 bases line up with TRBD2. The germline CDR1 and CDR2 sequences are DFQATT and SNEGSKA (reference sequence). The CDR3 loop spans 14 amino acids. The trim removed 2 bases at V and 3 bases at J, leaving 3 bases unmatched. The CDR3 spells CSARWGGDTGELFF. The CDR3 coding sequence is TGCAGTGCTAGATGGGGAGGGGACACCGGGGAGCTGTTTTTT.

The rearrangement joins TRBV19 to TRBJ2-7; no firm D call. Trimming left V 7 bases short and J 1 base short, with 14 bases between. There are 14 residues in the CDR3. CDR1 is LNHDA, CDR2 SQIVND, per germline (reference sequence). CDR3 loop: CASTTGPDSYEQYF. The CDR3 DNA sequence: TGTGCCAGTACCACCGGACCGGATTCCTACGAGCAGTACTTC.

This clonotype has ten or more counts. This chain joins TRBV27 and TRBJ1-2, with D perhaps TRBD1 (5 bases). Trimming stripped 4 bases from V and 1 base from J, with 13 bases between. This CDR3 is built from 15 residues. CDR1 is MNHEY and CDR2 is SMNVEV in the germline V gene (reference sequence). CDR3 DNA sequence: TGTGCCAGCAGTTCCGGGGCCGGAGATAACTATGGCTACACCTTC. Encoded protein: CASSSGAGDNYGYTF.

This chain joins TRBV6-5 and TRBJ2-1; 10 bases fit TRBD2. Trimming at V came to 6 bases and at J to 2 bases, leaving 4 bases not matched to a gene. CDR1 MNHEY and CDR2 SVGAGI come from the germline V gene. This CDR3 has 15 residues. For the CDR3, the DNA is TGTGCCAGCAGGCGGACTAGCGGCCCCTACAATGAGCAGTTCTTC. It is translated as CASRRTSGPYNEQFF.

Only a few counts were recorded for this clonotype. The J gene is TRBJ1-1, the V gene TRBV28, with TRBD1 matching 7 bases. The CDR3 is 14 amino acids. The V and J ends lost 1 base and 6 bases, in that order; junction bases with no gene match: 5. Germline CDR1 and CDR2: MDHEN and SYDVKM. CDR3 nucleotide sequence: TGTGCCAGCAGTTTATCGGGGCAGGGGGCTGAAGCTTTCTTT. Translated, it gives CASSLSGQGAEAFF.